This passage covers 9 T cell receptor beta chains from one sample sequenced in a study of response to subunit inactivated influenza vaccine. TCRdb passed the RT-PCR reads through MiXCR, listing each CDR3 protein once. This sample has about 570,000 distinct CDR3 sequences; over 9% occur once, and the top ten carry roughly 9.6%. These data also formed part of another study, on T cells expressing NK-cell markers. That paper notes: With UMIs, 5'RACE template switching was used to make TCR beta cDNA.

The starting material was PBMCs from blood, obtained on the day of vaccination. The receptors shown here come from a man aged 45-60 years who received an inactivated influenza vaccine.

The genes are TRBV5-1 and TRBJ2-1, with D perhaps matching TRBD2 (5 bases). Trimming stripped 3 bases from V and 10 bases from J, with 14 bases between. Germline loops: CDR1 SGHRS, CDR2 YFSETQ. The CDR3 spans 13 residues. CDR3 nucleotides: TGCGCCAGCAGCTCCCCGGGGATCGGGGAGCAGTTCTTC. Residues: CASSSPGIGEQFF.

This clonotype has at least ten counts. V gene TRBV10-3 combines with J gene TRBJ2-7, with D maybe TRBD2 (6 bases). Trimming took off 6 bases at V and 3 bases at J, with 12 bases between the two ends. The germline gives CDR1 ENHRY, CDR2 SYGVKD. The length of the CDR3 is 13 residues. The CDR3 reads CAIRGGGNYEQYF. CDR3 coding DNA: TGTGCCATCAGGGGGGGAGGAAACTACGAGCAGTACTTC.

A few counts support this clonotype. This chain links TRBV6-1 with TRBJ1-5, with a weak D call TRBD1 (6 bases). The CDR3 has 15 amino acids. V lost 1 base and J 7 bases, leaving 14 bases between the germline ends. Looked up from germline, CDR1 is MNHNS and CDR2 is SASEGT. The CDR3 DNA follows: TGTGCCAGCAGTGAAGTGGGGGGGCGCGGGCAGCCCCAGCATTTT. Translation gives CASSEVGGRGQPQHF.

This clonotype was detected only once. The chain combines TRBV5-8 with TRBJ2-2; perhaps TRBD2 as D (5 bases). Germline lookup yields CDR1 SGHTS and CDR2 YDEGEE. The CDR3 runs 15 residues. The V end was cut by 0 bases, the J end by 6 bases, with 12 bases between. CDR3 in amino acids: CASSLESAGAGELFF. CDR3 in DNA: TGTGCCAGCAGCTTGGAAAGCGCCGGGGCCGGGGAGCTGTTTTTT.

Many counts were recorded for this clonotype. The V gene is TRBV29-1, the J gene TRBJ2-5; D is possibly TRBD1 (6 bases). The V gene's germline CDR1 is SQVTM and CDR2 ANQGSEA. The CDR3 extends over 12 amino acids. V lost 4 bases and J 5 bases, leaving 11 bases between the germline ends. CDR3: CSVGGLMETQYF. In nucleotides, the CDR3 is TGCAGCGTTGGGGGGCTAATGGAGACCCAGTACTTC.

This clonotype has more than one count but fewer than ten. The chain recombines TRBV9 with TRBJ2-2; D gene unclear. V lost 0 bases and J lost 1, with 7 bases in between. The germline gives CDR1 SGDLS, CDR2 YYNGEE. The CDR3 is 15 amino acids. The CDR3 sequence is CASSVGGRNTGELFF. The CDR3 DNA reads TGTGCCAGCAGCGTAGGTGGGCGGAACACCGGGGAGCTGTTTTTT.

This clonotype was seen a few times. The chain is built from TRBV11-2 and TRBJ2-4, with 8 bases that match TRBD2. Germline CDR1 reads SGHAT; CDR2 reads FQNNGV. The trim removed 5 bases at V and 7 bases at J, leaving 22 bases unmatched. This CDR3 region has 19 residues. The CDR3 sequence: CASSPLIRSGSTSGNIQYF. CDR3 DNA sequence: TGTGCCAGCAGCCCCCTGATTCGCAGCGGGAGCACATCAGGGAACATTCAGTACTTC.

The CDR3 region is CATSDLDGTGHNEQFF. The CDR3 coding sequence is TGTGCCACCAGTGATTTGGATGGGACAGGGCACAATGAGCAGTTCTTC. This chain uses TRBV24-1 with TRBJ2-1; 9 bases agree with TRBD1. The CDR3 runs 16 residues. J lost 5 bases, V lost 0 bases, and 4 bases had no gene match. Per germline, CDR1 KGHDR and CDR2 SFDVKD.

Only a few counts were recorded for this clonotype. This chain connects TRBV25-1 to TRBJ1-4; 11 nucleotides agree with TRBD1. Germline V CDR1 and CDR2: MGHDK, SYGVNS. Trimming at V came to 7 bases and at J to 6 bases, leaving 10 bases not matched to a gene. The CDR3 is 16 residues long. The CDR3 region has the DNA TGTGCCAGCACGGGACAGGGGGTTGGTTTTGATGAAAAACTGTTTTTT. Translating gives CASTGQGVGFDEKLFF.